The 32 T cell receptor beta chains in this list originate from one sample, sequenced in a study of molecular identifiers for immune sequencing clone quantification. TCRdb used MiXCR to reprocess the PCR reads, holding one entry per CDR3 protein. This sample has approximately 90,000 distinct CDR3 sequences, with 20% to 30% found just once. The sample comprised naive CD8+ T cells from blood, with Jurkat cell RNA spiked in. Described subset: FACS-sorted CD8+CD4-CCR7+CD45RA+ naive T cells. Receptor source: a human donor in good health. Some libraries in this study had Jurkat cell RNA spiked in.

This chain connects TRBV27 to TRBJ1-1, with D possibly matching TRBD1 (5 bases). Trimming took off 6 bases at V and 1 base at J, with 15 bases between the two ends. CDR3 length equals 15 residues. The germline CDR1 and CDR2 sequences are MNHEY and SMNVEV (reference sequence). CDR3 amino acids: CASSPIGTTNTEAFF. The DNA of the CDR3 is TGTGCCAGCAGCCCGATCGGGACCACGAACACTGAAGCTTTCTTT.

With regard to this clonotype: A read error may explain this, as a much larger clone is one base away. The gene calls are TRBV20-1 and TRBJ1-3; D not resolved. CDR3 size: 13 residues. Trimming removed 6 bases at V and 4 bases at J, with 13 bases between. Germline V CDR1 and CDR2: DFQATT, SNEGSKA (reference sequence). This CDR3 is CSAMTPTGNTIYF. The CDR3 DNA reads as TGCAGTGCAATGACACCTACCGGAAACACCATATATTTT.

This clonotype was recorded once. This may be a read error, as it is one base from a much larger clone. J is TRBJ1-1 and V is TRBV11-2; the D gene is possibly TRBD1 (5 bases). The CDR3 spans 15 residues. In germline, CDR1 is SGHAT, CDR2 FQNNGV. The CDR3 region has the DNA TGTGCCAGCGGCTTAGCTACAGGAGAGGGCACTGAAGCTTTCTTT. Protein product: CASGLATGEGTEAFF.

On this clonotype: Relative to the germline gene, one junction end is altered; a read error may explain this. The rearrangement uses TRBV20-1 and TRBJ2-5, with 13 bases identical to TRBD2. CDR1 is DFQATT and CDR2 is SNEGSKA in the germline V gene (reference sequence). This CDR3 comprises 19 residues. The CDR3 reads CSAPFLTSGRVQFQATQYF. CDR3 bases: TGCAGTGCCCCTTTCCTCACTAGCGGGAGGGTACAATTCCAAGCGACCCAGTACTTC.

As regards this clonotype: A much larger clone sits a single nucleotide away, making a read error possible. The V and J genes are TRBV7-9 and TRBJ2-7; possibly TRBD2 for D (6 bases). Trimming pared 3 bases from V and 4 bases from J, leaving 19 bases between. The CDR3 spans 16 residues. Germline-derived CDR1 and CDR2 are SEHNR and FQNEAQ (reference sequence). The chain's CDR3 is CASSFGGARCKYEQYF. CDR3 in DNA: TGTGCCAGCAGCTTTGGAGGGGCTAGGTGTAAGTACGAGCAGTACTTC.

CDR3 sequence (DNA): TGTGCCAGCAGCTTAGGTCCTGGGACAGGGTTGAATGAGCAGTTCTTC. The encoded protein is CASSLGPGTGLNEQFF. This chain connects TRBV7-6 to TRBJ2-1; 9 bases match TRBD1. The CDR3 consists of 16 residues. Germline V lookup: CDR1 SGHVS, CDR2 FNYEAQ. V shed 1 base and J 7 bases; nucleotides not matched to a gene: 8.

The chain uses TRBV20-1 and TRBJ1-1; D is perhaps TRBD1 (5 bases). Germline V CDR1 and CDR2: DFQATT, SNEGSKA (reference sequence). The CDR3 spans 16 residues. The V end was cut by 3 bases, the J end by 5 bases, with 22 bases between. The CDR3 spells CSASPHFGAAKTEAFF. CDR3 bases: TGCAGTGCTAGCCCCCACTTCGGGGCGGCGAAGACTGAAGCTTTCTTT.

This clonotype was seen ten or more times. The V call is TRBV10-3, the J call TRBJ2-3, with D perhaps TRBD2 (6 bases). The germline gives CDR1 ENHRY, CDR2 SYGVKD. The CDR3 totals 15 residues. Trimming stripped 0 bases from V and 3 bases from J, with 10 bases between. The CDR3, as DNA: TGTGCCATCAGTGAGTCGTCAGGAGGGACAGATACGCAGTATTTT. Its translation: CAISESSGGTDTQYF.

This clonotype has ten or more counts. The chain couples TRBV30 to TRBJ2-3; TRBD2 matches 10 bases. The ends lost 4 bases at V and 4 bases at J; junction bases unmatched: 8. The CDR3 sequence is 15 residues long. Germline V CDR1 and CDR2: GTSNPN, SVGIG (reference sequence). CDR3 residues: CAWKLWSGGADTQYF. In DNA form, the CDR3 reads TGTGCCTGGAAATTGTGGAGCGGGGGGGCAGATACGCAGTATTTT. The variable domain in full, with the rest retrieved from reference TRBV30 and TRBJ2-3, is SQTIHQWPATLVQPVGSPLSLECTVEGTSNPNLYWYRQAAGRGLQLLFYSVGIGQISSEVPQNLSASRPQDRQFILSSKKLLLSDSGFYLCAWKLWSGGADTQYFGPGTRLTVL.

The table lists this clonotype with many counts. The rearrangement uses TRBV21-1 and TRBJ1-1. TRBV21-1 represents a pseudogene. There are 14 residues in the CDR3. CDR3 in amino acids: CARIRDPSNTEAFF. The CDR3 DNA follows: TGTGCCAGAATAAGGGACCCTTCCAACACTGAAGCTTTCTTT.

Remarks on this clonotype: A clone one base away is much larger, so this may be a read error. This chain links TRBV11-2 with TRBJ1-1; D not resolved. The CDR3 spans 15 residues. Germline V gene sequence: CDR1 SGHAT, CDR2 FQNNGV. The DNA of the CDR3 is TGTGCCAGCAGCTTAGCCGGACCGATGAACATTGAAGCTTTCTTT. Its protein product is CASSLAGPMNIEAFF. The full variable domain, in which reference TRBV11-2 and TRBJ1-1 provide the parts outside the CDR3, is EAGVAQSPRYKIIEKRQSVAFWCNPISGHATLYWYQQILGQGPKLLIQFQNNGVVDDSQLPKDRFSAERLKGVDSTLKIQPAKLEDSAVYLCASSLAGPMNIEAFFGQGTRLTVV.

This clonotype occurred many times. The genes are TRBV3-1 and TRBJ1-1, with a weak D call TRBD1 (6 bases). From germline, CDR1 is LGHDT and CDR2 YNNKEL (reference sequence). Trimming pared 6 bases from V and 5 bases from J, leaving 13 bases between. CDR3 size: 13 residues. Here the CDR3 DNA reads TGTGCCAGCAGGCCTACAGGGCTAACTGAAGCTTTCTTT. This gives the protein CASRPTGLTEAFF.

Points on this clonotype: The junction does not match germline at one end; this may be a read error. This sequence joins TRBV5-6 and TRBJ2-7; D ambiguous. Germline lookup yields CDR1 SGHDT and CDR2 YYEEEE. The CDR3 length is 12 residues. CDR3 sequence: CASSFSSYGQYF. CDR3 coding DNA: TGTGCCAGCAGCTTCTCCTCCTACGGGCAGTACTTC.

The V and J genes are TRBV29-1 and TRBJ2-7; 7 bases match TRBD2. Germline-derived CDR1 and CDR2 are SQVTM and ANQGSEA. After removal of 6 bases from V and 0 bases from J, the junction contained 5 bases not matched to a gene. The CDR3 loop spans 13 amino acids. This chain's CDR3 is CSVTGGGSYEQYF. The CDR3 nucleotides read TGCAGCGTCACAGGCGGGGGCTCCTACGAGCAGTACTTC.

This clonotype was found many times. V gene TRBV12-3 or TRBV12-4 combines with J gene TRBJ2-3; D is uncertain. V was shortened by 4 bases and J by 6 bases, with 8 bases between the two germline ends. The CDR3 totals 12 residues. CDR3 bases: TGTGCCAGCAGTTATCCCGGGGATACGCAGTATTTT. It encodes CASSYPGDTQYF.

This clonotype was observed many times. This chain connects TRBV29-1 to TRBJ2-7; D could derive from TRBD1 or TRBD2 (5 bases each). V shed 3 bases and J shed 3 bases, with 18 bases lying between them. The CDR3 is 15 residues long. In germline, CDR1 is SQVTM, CDR2 ANQGSEA. Here the CDR3 reads CSVDWVGVKGYEQYF. CDR3 sequence (DNA): TGCAGCGTTGATTGGGTGGGGGTTAAGGGCTACGAGCAGTACTTC.

With regard to this clonotype: A clone one base away is much larger, so this may be a read error. This rearrangement joins TRBV29-1 to TRBJ2-5, with D perhaps matching TRBD2 (5 bases). CDR1 SQVTM and CDR2 ANQGSEA come from the germline V gene. This CDR3 is 13 amino acids long. For the CDR3, the DNA is TGCAGCGTTGAAGGGGGAGTAGGAGAGCCCCAGTACTTC. It encodes CSVEGGVGEPQYF. The full variable domain, with the rest looked up from reference TRBV29-1 and TRBJ2-5, is SAVISQKPSRDICQRGTSLTIQCQVDSQVTMMFWYRQQPGQSLTLIATANQGSEATYESGFVIDKFPISRPNLTFSTLTVSNMSPEDSSIYLCSVEGGVGEPQYFGPGTRLLVL.

This clonotype was found many times. This chain links TRBV7-9 with TRBJ1-3; D is possibly TRBD1 (5 bases). Deletions cut 0 bases from V and 0 bases from J, with 12 bases between. Germline CDR1 reads SEHNR; CDR2 reads FQNEAQ (reference sequence). The CDR3 is made up of 17 amino acids. CDR3 in amino acids: CASSLAFGTDSGNTIYF. CDR3 bases: TGTGCCAGCAGCTTAGCGTTCGGGACGGACTCTGGAAACACCATATATTTT.

This clonotype has at least ten counts. The J gene is TRBJ2-3, the V gene TRBV2; 14 bases align to TRBD2. Germline loops: CDR1 SNHLY, CDR2 FYNNEI. V shed 7 bases and J 5 bases; nucleotides not matched to a gene: 11. The CDR3 is 17 amino acids. CDR3 bases: TGTGCCAGCAATCCCCGACTAGCGGGAGGGATTGAAGATACGCAGTATTTT. Translation gives CASNPRLAGGIEDTQYF. Filled out from reference TRBV2 and TRBJ2-3, the complete variable domain reads EPEVTQTPSHQVTQMGQEVILRCVPISNHLYFYWYRQILGQKVEFLVSFYNNEISEKSEIFDDQFSVERPDGSNFTLKIRSTKLEDSAMYFCASNPRLAGGIEDTQYFGPGTRLTVL.

This clonotype has more than one count but fewer than ten. The genes are TRBV6-2 or TRBV6-3 and TRBJ2-3, with TRBD2 identical over 9 bases. The V and J ends lost 0 bases and 2 bases, in that order; junction bases with no gene match: 12. Per the germline V gene, CDR1 is MNHEY and CDR2 is SVGEGT. This CDR3 has 19 amino acids. The CDR3 loop reads CASSYSIVVAGAHTDTQYF. The DNA for the CDR3 is TGTGCCAGCAGTTACTCGATTGTGGTAGCGGGGGCCCACACAGATACGCAGTATTTT.

Turning to this clonotype: With a much larger clone just one base away, this may be a read error. This chain links TRBV19 with TRBJ2-1; D perhaps matches TRBD1 (5 bases). CDR1 and CDR2 (germline): LNHDA, SQIVND (reference sequence). Trimming removed 3 bases from V and 2 bases from J, with 11 bases in between. The CDR3 is 15 residues long. The CDR3 nucleotides read TGTGCCAGTAGTATGTGCAGGGTACCCTACAATGAGCAGTTCTTC. Its protein is CASSMCRVPYNEQFF.

The genes are TRBV4-1 and TRBJ2-7; tentatively, D is TRBD2 (6 bases). Germline values: CDR1 MGHRA, CDR2 YSYEKL. V was shortened by 4 bases and J by 3 bases, with 16 bases between the two germline ends. The CDR3 covers 15 residues. The chain's CDR3 is CASSPGRDSYYEQYF. The CDR3 bases are TGCGCCAGCAGCCCGGGCCGGGACTCCTACTACGAGCAGTACTTC.

As regards this clonotype: This may stem from a read error, because a much larger clone lies one nucleotide away. The chain is built from TRBV11-2 and TRBJ2-2, with D tentatively TRBD2 (7 bases). V lost 3 bases to trimming and J lost 4 bases, with 15 bases between them. Germline CDR1 reads SGHAT; CDR2 reads FQNNGV. The length of the CDR3 is 16 residues. The CDR3 region is CASSFRGRGVTGELFF. CDR3 nucleotide sequence: TGTGCCAGCAGCTTCAGGGGACGGGGGGTCACCGGGGAGCTGTTTTTT.

Notes on this clonotype: A much larger clonotype is one base distant, so this may be a read error. The rearrangement links TRBV12-3 or TRBV12-4 to TRBJ1-5; D is possibly TRBD1 (6 bases). The CDR3 runs to 12 residues. CDR3 nucleotide sequence: TGTGTCAGCACCTTGGGGGGCCAGCCCCAGCATTTT. This translates into CVSTLGGQPQHF.

At least ten counts were recorded for this clonotype. The genes are TRBV28 and TRBJ2-7; TRBD2 matches at 13 bases. The CDR3 runs 13 residues. Per germline, CDR1 MDHEN and CDR2 SYDVKM. With 8 bases clipped from V and 7 bases from J, the junction kept 5 bases outside the gene matches. The CDR3 nucleotides are TGTGCCAGCGGACTAGCGGGAGTGGGGGAGCAGTACTTC. Translation: CASGLAGVGEQYF.

This clonotype was recorded at least ten times. The gene calls are TRBV6-2 or TRBV6-3 and TRBJ1-5; D is ambiguous. V dropped 4 bases and J dropped 0 bases, with 7 bases sitting between them. CDR1 is MNHEY, CDR2 SVGEGT, per germline. This CDR3 has 14 residues. The CDR3 coding sequence is TGTGCCAGCAGTTTCGGGGTTAGCAATCAGCCCCAGCATTTT. It encodes CASSFGVSNQPQHF.

About this clonotype itself: A much larger clone lies one base from this, so it may be a read error. This rearrangement joins TRBV6-1 to TRBJ2-1; TRBD2 aligns across 8 bases. This CDR3 is built from 16 residues. Germline CDR1 MNHNS, CDR2 SASEGT. CDR3 sequence reads: CASSKGLTSAYNERFF. In nucleotides, the CDR3 is TGTGCCAGCAGTAAAGGCCTGACTAGCGCTTACAATGAGCGGTTCTTC.

This clonotype was seen repeatedly, ten times or more. V usage is TRBV7-9 and J usage is TRBJ2-4, with unresolved D. Germline V gives CDR1 SEHNR, CDR2 FQNEAQ (reference sequence). The CDR3 runs 15 residues. V lost 4 bases, J lost 6 bases, and 16 bases lay in between. CDR3: CASSSPPTTGNIQYF. CDR3 bases: TGTGCCAGCAGCTCACCGCCCACTACGGGAAACATTCAGTACTTC.

This clonotype was observed many times. V is TRBV28 and J is TRBJ1-1; perhaps TRBD1 as D (5 bases). The CDR3 is made up of 13 amino acids. V was pared by 6 bases and J by 10 bases, with 18 bases between. The V gene's germline CDR1 is MDHEN and CDR2 SYDVKM. The CDR3 spells CASSPFPGTIAFF. CDR3 DNA: TGTGCCAGCAGCCCGTTCCCCGGGACTATAGCTTTCTTT. Using reference TRBV28 and TRBJ1-1 for the parts outside the CDR3, the full variable domain is DVKVTQSSRYLVKRTGEKVFLECVQDMDHENMFWYRQDPGLGLRLIYFSYDVKMKEKGDIPEGYSVSREKKERFSLILESASTNQTSMYLCASSPFPGTIAFFGQGTRLTVV.

This clonotype has only a few counts. The CDR3 region is CASSPQDRSSYEQYF. CDR3 bases: TGTGCCAGCAGCCCCCAGGACAGGAGCTCCTACGAGCAGTACTTC. The genes are TRBV3-1 and TRBJ2-7, with 7 bases lining up with TRBD1. The germline gives CDR1 LGHDT, CDR2 YNNKEL (reference sequence). The length of the CDR3 is 15 residues. Unmatched junction bases numbered 6, after V lost 4 bases and J lost 0 bases.

This clonotype was observed a handful of times. The genes are TRBV10-3 and TRBJ1-2; D remains ambiguous. CDR1 ENHRY and CDR2 SYGVKD come from the germline V gene. V was pared by 3 bases and J by 5 bases, with 13 bases between. The CDR3 is made up of 14 amino acids. The CDR3 loop is CAISDTGRSYGYTF. The DNA for the CDR3 is TGTGCCATCAGTGACACTGGTCGCTCTTATGGCTACACCTTC.

Comments on this clonotype: A much larger clone is a single base away; this may be a read error. The chain employs TRBV9 and TRBJ2-5; D uncertain. Germline V gives CDR1 SGDLS, CDR2 YYNGEE. This CDR3 spans 14 amino acids. The CDR3 nucleotides are TGTGCCAGCAGCGTAGGCAGAAACCAAGGGACCCAGTACTTC. This gives the protein CASSVGRNQGTQYF.